Below, 5 T cell receptor beta chains from the same sample are listed, as sequenced in a study of blood T cell repertoires in COVID-19. Measured with immunoSEQ multiplex PCR; TCRdb has only the in-frame clones, and not every one. This table holds around 69,000 clones, roughly 80% found once. The material sequenced was peripheral blood. All receptors come from a man aged 50 to 60 with active COVID-19.

J is TRBJ2-6 and V is TRBV6-5, with TRBD1 identical over 7 bases. The CDR3 is made up of 14 amino acids. Germline V gene sequence: CDR1 MNHEY, CDR2 SVGAGI. V shed 7 bases, J shed 2 bases, and the junction held 2 bases outside the gene matches. This CDR3 is CASKGAAGANVLTF. The CDR3 DNA follows: TGTGCCAGCAAGGGGGCTGCTGGGGCCAACGTCCTGACTTTC.

The gene calls are TRBV6-5 and TRBJ1-3, with a possible D match to TRBD1 (5 bases). Trimming left V 2 bases short and J 3 bases short, with 11 bases between. This CDR3 is built from 15 residues. Looked up from germline, CDR1 is MNHEY and CDR2 is SVGAGI. The CDR3 DNA sequence: TGTGCCAGCAGTTACCAAGCAGGGTTTGGAAACACCATATATTTT. Translation gives CASSYQAGFGNTIYF.

The chain employs TRBV28 and TRBJ1-1; tentatively, D is TRBD1 (5 bases). The CDR3 length is 13 residues. Germline CDR1 is MDHEN and CDR2 is SYDVKM. V shed 3 bases and J shed 4 bases, with 9 bases lying between them. As DNA, the CDR3 is TGTGCCAGCAGTTTGGCTAGGGGCACTGAAGCTTTCTTT. Its translation is CASSLARGTEAFF.

The chain recombines TRBV5-1 with TRBJ1-1; D remains unclear. V gave up 1 base and J gave up 8 bases, with 6 bases separating them. Looked up from germline, CDR1 is SGHRS and CDR2 is YFSETQ. The CDR3 totals 11 residues. The CDR3 region has the DNA TGCGCCAGCAGCTTGTCGGGAGAAGCTTTCTTT. Protein sequence: CASSLSGEAFF.

V and J are TRBV9 and TRBJ2-2; D unresolved. The CDR3 consists of 13 residues. Deletions cut 4 bases from V and 2 bases from J, with 6 bases between. Germline CDR1 reads SGDLS; CDR2 reads YYNGEE. For the CDR3, the DNA is TGTGCCAGCAGCCTCCGTAACACCGGGGAGCTGTTTTTT. It yields the protein CASSLRNTGELFF.